The 30 T cell receptor beta chains given below trace back to one sample, sequenced in a study of blood T cell repertoires in COVID-19. Sequencing was performed with immunoSEQ multiplex PCR; in TCRdb, only in-frame clones are kept and a portion is missing. The data contain 250,000 or so clones, 88% of them singletons. Sequenced material: PBMCs or T cells enriched from blood (not recorded which). The receptors originated from a woman in her forties who had been exposed to COVID-19.

This chain connects TRBV18 to TRBJ1-6, with D perhaps matching TRBD1 (6 bases). The CDR3 length is 13 residues. Germline-derived CDR1 and CDR2 are KGHSH and LQKENI. The V and J ends lost 9 bases and 9 bases respectively, with 15 bases between them. The CDR3 DNA reads as TGTGCCAGTTCTACAGGGTCGAGTTCACCCCTCCACTTT. It specifies CASSTGSSSPLHF.

The CDR3 DNA is TGTGCCACCAGGCCCGGGTCTGGGAACACCGGGGAGCTGTTTTTT. Its translation is CATRPGSGNTGELFF. The chain combines TRBV24-1 with TRBJ2-2; D unresolved. The germline V gene encodes CDR1 KGHDR and CDR2 SFDVKD. V lost 7 bases and J lost 1, with 12 bases in between. This CDR3 comprises 15 residues.

The chain is built from TRBV7-9 and TRBJ2-1; 12 nucleotides align to TRBD2. Germline CDR1 is SEHNR and CDR2 is FQNEAQ (reference sequence). The CDR3 length is 16 residues. V shed 5 bases, J shed 10 bases, and the junction held 12 bases outside the gene matches. The CDR3 loop reads CASSRRLAGAPGEQFF. CDR3 DNA sequence: TGTGCCAGCAGCCGTCGACTAGCGGGAGCGCCGGGGGAGCAGTTCTTC.

This clone was seen just once. The chain joins TRBV4-3 to TRBJ1-3, with D perhaps matching TRBD1 (6 bases). Trimming removed 0 bases from V and 0 bases from J, with 15 bases in between. Looked up from germline, CDR1 is LGHNA and CDR2 is YSLEER. CDR3 length: 18 amino acids. As DNA, the CDR3 is TGCGCCAGCAGCCAAGAGCTCGGAAGGGGGAACTCTGGAAACACCATATATTTT. As protein: CASSQELGRGNSGNTIYF.

The chain uses TRBV5-1 and TRBJ1-6, with D hard to call. V was trimmed by 4 bases and J by 9 bases, leaving 20 bases between them. From germline, CDR1 is SGHRS and CDR2 YFSETQ. The CDR3 is 16 residues long. The CDR3 loop is CASSVDARGVGSPLHF. The DNA for the CDR3 is TGCGCCAGCAGCGTGGACGCCCGGGGAGTAGGTTCACCCCTCCACTTT. Looking up the rest from reference TRBV5-1 and TRBJ1-6 gives the full variable domain: KAGVTQTPRYLIKTRGQQVTLSCSPISGHRSVSWYQQTPGQGLQFLFEYFSETQRNKGNFPGRFSGRQFSNSRSEMNVSTLELGDSALYLCASSVDARGVGSPLHFGNGTRLTVT.

With respect to this clone: Other DNA sequences in this sample translate to the same CDR3. Here the CDR3 reads CASSEAGRGNYGYTF. For the CDR3, the DNA is TGTGCCAGCAGTGAAGCCGGGCGGGGGAACTATGGCTACACCTTC. The chain is built from TRBV6-1 and TRBJ1-2, with D maybe TRBD1 (5 bases). The CDR3 totals 15 residues. CDR1 is MNHNS, CDR2 SASEGT, per germline. V lost 0 bases to trimming and J lost 2 bases, with 10 bases between them.

About this clone itself: Sequence at one end of the junction differs from germline and may be a read error. This chain links TRBV5-1 with TRBJ2-3, with TRBD1 as a possible D gene (5 bases). This CDR3 is built from 15 residues. Germline V gene sequence: CDR1 SGHRS, CDR2 YFSETQ. The CDR3 loop is CASSLGWGSADTQYF. CDR3 sequence (DNA): TGTGCCAGCAGCTTGGGATGGGGCAGCGCAGATACGCAGTATTTT.

CDR3 bases: TGTGCCAGCACCGGGGACAGGGAGGCCTATAATTCACCCCTCCACTTT. Amino acids: CASTGDREAYNSPLHF. V usage is TRBV9 and J usage is TRBJ1-6, with 9 bases identical to TRBD1. Trimming at V came to 6 bases and at J to 2 bases, leaving 6 bases not matched to a gene. CDR1 is SGDLS, CDR2 YYNGEE, per germline. There are 16 residues in the CDR3.

V is TRBV6-5 and J is TRBJ1-5; 7 bases fit TRBD1. This CDR3 comprises 13 residues. In germline, CDR1 is MNHEY, CDR2 SVGAGI. V trimming: 6 bases; J trimming: 5 bases; junction bases outside the gene matches: 4. The DNA for the CDR3 is TGTGCCAGCAGCCGGGACAGTTATCAGCCCCAGCATTTT. This codes for CASSRDSYQPQHF.

The chain combines TRBV5-1 with TRBJ2-3; tentative D call: TRBD1 (5 bases). Germline CDR1 SGHRS, CDR2 YFSETQ. Trimming took off 6 bases at V and 0 bases at J, with 11 bases between the two ends. This CDR3 spans 14 amino acids. The CDR3 reads CASTDSSSTDTQYF. As DNA, the CDR3 is TGCGCCAGCACCGACAGCTCTAGCACAGATACGCAGTATTTT.

The genes are TRBV28 and TRBJ1-6; 8 positions match TRBD1. V was clipped by 5 bases and J by 7 bases; unmatched bases: 10. The CDR3 has 16 amino acids. The V gene's germline CDR1 is MDHEN and CDR2 SYDVKM. CDR3 sequence (DNA): TGTGCCAGCAGTACCTGGACAGGGCGCGAGAATTCACCCCTCCACTTT. As protein: CASSTWTGRENSPLHF.

V is TRBV19 and J is TRBJ2-1; 8 nucleotides align to TRBD1. In germline, CDR1 is LNHDA, CDR2 SQIVND (reference sequence). This CDR3 comprises 16 residues. The trim removed 6 bases at V and 2 bases at J, leaving 9 bases unmatched. The CDR3 spells CASSRAADRAYNEQFF. CDR3 nucleotides: TGTGCCAGTAGCCGAGCCGCGGACAGGGCCTACAATGAGCAGTTCTTC.

The count of this clone is one. The chain has TRBV6-6 and TRBJ2-7; 10 bases agree with TRBD1. Germline lookup yields CDR1 MNHNY and CDR2 SVGAGI (reference sequence). The length of the CDR3 is 15 residues. With V trimmed by 5 bases and J by 2 bases, 6 bases remained unmatched. CDR3 sequence (DNA): TGTGCCAGCAGTGGGGGGACAGGGGAACCCTACGAGCAGTACGTC. Encoded protein: CASSGGTGEPYEQYV.

V is TRBV2 and J is TRBJ2-2, with TRBD2 matching 7 bases. Trimming cost V 8 bases and J 4 bases; bases outside gene matches: 4. CDR1 and CDR2 (germline): SNHLY, FYNNEI. The CDR3 has 13 residues. The CDR3 DNA follows: TGTGCCAGCGGGGGGGGGACCACCGGGGAGCTGTTTTTT. It encodes CASGGGTTGELFF.

The chain uses TRBV24-1 and TRBJ1-2; a possible D gene is TRBD1 (6 bases). Germline-derived CDR1 and CDR2 are KGHDR and SFDVKD. The CDR3 contains 14 residues. The V end was cut by 3 bases, the J end by 8 bases, with 15 bases between. CDR3 nucleotide sequence: TGTGCCACCAGTGATGGGAACAGGGCGAAAGGCTACACCTTC. Residues: CATSDGNRAKGYTF.

CDR3: CASSPGPRDTIYEQYF. The DNA of the CDR3 is TGCGCCAGCAGCCCGGGGCCTCGGGACACCATCTACGAGCAGTACTTC. The chain has TRBV5-1 and TRBJ2-7; possible D gene TRBD1, 6 bases. V lost 4 bases to trimming and J lost 3 bases, with 20 bases between them. The CDR3 runs 16 residues. CDR1 SGHRS and CDR2 YFSETQ come from the germline V gene.

The CDR3 is CSASFPLAGGTDTQYF. CDR3 in DNA: TGCAGTGCTAGTTTTCCACTAGCGGGGGGCACAGATACGCAGTATTTT. V is TRBV20-1 and J is TRBJ2-3; 11 bases line up with TRBD2. The CDR3 sequence is 16 residues long. V shed 3 bases and J 1 base; nucleotides not matched to a gene: 6. Germline loops: CDR1 DFQATT, CDR2 SNEGSKA (reference sequence).

This clone was detected once. The rearrangement uses TRBV28 and TRBJ1-1; D is possibly TRBD1 (5 bases). This CDR3 has 14 amino acids. Trimming removed 4 bases from V and 1 base from J, with 10 bases in between. The V gene's germline CDR1 is MDHEN and CDR2 SYDVKM. This CDR3 is CASSSQGGNTEAFF. CDR3 nucleotides: TGTGCCAGCAGTTCTCAGGGCGGGAACACTGAAGCTTTCTTT.

The gene calls are TRBV5-1 and TRBJ1-2; tentatively, D is TRBD1 (6 bases). V was cut by 4 bases and J by 6 bases, with 19 bases left in between. Germline assignment: CDR1 SGHRS and CDR2 YFSETQ. CDR3 length: 15 amino acids. CDR3 nucleotides: TGCGCCAGCAGCCCGGTGTGGGGGCGCAGCGATGGCTACACCTTC. Residues: CASSPVWGRSDGYTF. The whole variable domain, filled in from reference TRBV5-1 and TRBJ1-2, reads KAGVTQTPRYLIKTRGQQVTLSCSPISGHRSVSWYQQTPGQGLQFLFEYFSETQRNKGNFPGRFSGRQFSNSRSEMNVSTLELGDSALYLCASSPVWGRSDGYTFGSGTRLTVV.

The V gene is TRBV18, the J gene TRBJ2-2; 8 nucleotides agree with TRBD2. J was trimmed by 0 bases and V by 3 bases; bases with no gene match: 3. This CDR3 contains 16 residues. The germline gives CDR1 KGHSH, CDR2 LQKENI. The chain's CDR3 is CASSPRTSPNTGELFF. CDR3 nucleotides: TGTGCCAGCTCACCGAGGACTAGCCCGAACACCGGGGAGCTGTTTTTT.

J is TRBJ1-2 and V is TRBV28; D ambiguous. There are 13 residues in the CDR3. Trimming pared 2 bases from V and 4 bases from J, leaving 8 bases between. CDR1 is MDHEN and CDR2 is SYDVKM in the germline V gene. CDR3 sequence reads: CASSLGELYGYTF. DNA of the CDR3: TGTGCCAGCAGTTTAGGAGAACTCTATGGCTACACCTTC.

The rearrangement joins TRBV2 to TRBJ1-6; D unclear. The ends were cut back, 6 bases at V and 13 bases at J, with 13 bases in the middle. The V gene's germline CDR1 is SNHLY and CDR2 FYNNEI. There are 12 residues in the CDR3. The CDR3 sequence is CASSSSPPPLHF. DNA for the CDR3: TGTGCCAGCAGCAGTTCCCCCCCGCCCCTCCACTTT.

The sample holds a few counts of this clone. CDR3 loop: CAWSVGTGSIGELFF. In DNA, the CDR3 is TGTGCCTGGAGTGTCGGGACAGGGTCAATCGGGGAGCTGTTTTTT. V usage is TRBV30 and J usage is TRBJ2-2; 9 positions agree with TRBD1. V was pared by 0 bases and J by 7 bases, with 6 bases of the junction left unmatched. This CDR3 contains 15 residues. The germline V gene encodes CDR1 GTSNPN and CDR2 SVGIG (reference sequence).

This chain links TRBV10-3 with TRBJ1-2, with TRBD1 matching over 9 bases. The length of the CDR3 is 15 residues. Losses at the gene ends were 4 bases for V and 4 bases for J; bases not matched to a gene: 7. Germline CDR1 reads ENHRY; CDR2 reads SYGVKD. The CDR3 nucleotides are TGTGCCATCAGTGCGACAGGGGGGAACGTCTATGGCTACACCTTC. It is translated as CAISATGGNVYGYTF.

The genes are TRBV19 and TRBJ2-1, with 12 positions matching TRBD2. In germline, CDR1 is LNHDA, CDR2 SQIVND (reference sequence). The V and J ends lost 6 bases and 8 bases, in that order; junction bases with no gene match: 8. CDR3 size: 15 residues. CDR3 coding DNA: TGTGCCAGTAGACTAGCGGGAGGTGGTTCTCATGAGCAGTTCTTC. It translates to CASRLAGGGSHEQFF. Full variable domain (missing parts from reference TRBV19 and TRBJ2-1): DGGITQSPKYLFRKEGQNVTLSCEQNLNHDAMYWYRQDPGQGLRLIYYSQIVNDFQKGDIAEGYSVSREKKESFPLTVTSAQKNPTAFYLCASRLAGGGSHEQFFGPGTRLTVL.

The V call is TRBV4-3, the J call TRBJ2-3, with a weak D call TRBD2 (5 bases). This CDR3 has 19 residues. Trimming removed 1 base from V and 2 bases from J, with 22 bases in between. In germline, CDR1 is LGHNA, CDR2 YSLEER. The CDR3 DNA sequence: TGCGCCAGCAGCCAAGGGAATCCGGGAACACCAGAACTCACAGATACGCAGTATTTT. Residues: CASSQGNPGTPELTDTQYF.

This rearrangement joins TRBV6-9 to TRBJ2-7, with D perhaps TRBD1 (5 bases). The V end lost 6 bases, the J end lost 4 bases, and 22 bases lay between the germline ends. CDR3 length equals 16 residues. The germline V gene encodes CDR1 MNHGY and CDR2 SVAAGI. The CDR3 DNA reads TGTGCCAGCAGCCCCCCGCCAGGGCCGTTTCTATACGAGCAGTACGTC. Translating gives CASSPPPGPFLYEQYV.

This chain connects TRBV4-3 to TRBJ1-5; D is ambiguous. Trimming took 0 bases from V and 7 from J, leaving 13 bases between them. The CDR3 is made up of 15 amino acids. The germline CDR1 and CDR2 sequences are LGHNA and YSLEER. The CDR3 sequence: CASSQEVGGKQPQHF. CDR3 nucleotide sequence: TGCGCCAGCAGCCAAGAGGTGGGCGGGAAGCAGCCCCAGCATTTT.

The V and J genes are TRBV2 and TRBJ1-1; D perhaps matches TRBD1 (6 bases). The CDR3 is made up of 15 amino acids. The germline CDR1 and CDR2 sequences are SNHLY and FYNNEI. With 5 bases removed from V and 0 bases from J, the gap between germline ends came to 13 bases. CDR3 DNA: TGTGCCAGCAGTTTTTCGGACAGCTTGAACACTGAAGCTTTCTTT. Translation: CASSFSDSLNTEAFF.

This chain joins TRBV7-6 and TRBJ2-3, with TRBD2 matching over 12 bases. V dropped 5 bases and J dropped 3; count of bases not matched to a gene: 9. The CDR3 extends over 17 amino acids. CDR1 is SGHVS, CDR2 FNYEAQ, per germline. The CDR3 bases are TGTGCCAGCAGCCCTCAAACCGGGACTAGCGGGACAGATACGCAGTATTTT. Protein sequence: CASSPQTGTSGTDTQYF. The full variable domain, in which reference TRBV7-6 and TRBJ2-3 provide the parts outside the CDR3, is GAGVSQSPRYKVTKRGQDVALRCDPISGHVSLYWYRQALGQGPEFLTYFNYEAQQDKSGLPNDRFSAERPEGSISTLTIQRTEQRDSAMYRCASSPQTGTSGTDTQYFGPGTRLTVL.